The 23 T cell receptor beta chains reported below all come from one sample, sequenced in a study of cytomegalovirus exposure and HLA in healthy donors. Use of 60 Vbeta and 13 Jbeta primers characterized the PCR. Sequenced by immunoSEQ multiplex PCR; TCRdb stores in-frame clones only, minus some. The repertoire holds about 120,000 clones, with approximately 81% as singletons. Specimen: PBMCs. Every receptor here comes from a woman aged 40 to 49 in good health and CMV-seronegative.

This chain uses TRBV2 with TRBJ2-2; tentative D call: TRBD1 (6 bases). V was cut by 10 bases and J by 5 bases, with 14 bases left in between. Germline V gene sequence: CDR1 SNHLY, CDR2 FYNNEI. The CDR3 consists of 13 residues. CDR3 DNA sequence: TGTGCCACTAACAGGGCTGGAACCGGGGAGCTGTTTTTT. Residues: CATNRAGTGELFF. Using reference TRBV2 and TRBJ2-2 for the parts outside the CDR3, the full variable domain is EPEVTQTPSHQVTQMGQEVILRCVPISNHLYFYWYRQILGQKVEFLVSFYNNEISEKSEIFDDQFSVERPDGSNFTLKIRSTKLEDSAMYFCATNRAGTGELFFGEGSRLTVL.

This rearrangement joins TRBV11-2 to TRBJ2-5; the D gene is possibly TRBD2 (7 bases). The V end lost 1 base, the J end lost 2 bases, and 14 bases lay between the germline ends. The CDR3 length is 16 residues. Germline V gene sequence: CDR1 SGHAT, CDR2 FQNNGV. The CDR3 DNA reads TGTGCCAGCAGCTTAGGAGTGGGGGGGCAGCAAGAGACCCAGTACTTC. Translated, it gives CASSLGVGGQQETQYF.

V is TRBV10-2 and J is TRBJ1-2; the D gene is possibly TRBD1 (5 bases). V was cut by 6 bases and J by 8 bases, with 13 bases left in between. Looked up from germline, CDR1 is WSHSY and CDR2 is SAAADI. The CDR3 consists of 12 residues. DNA for the CDR3: TGCGCCAGCAGCGACACAGGTCGGGGCTACACCTTC. It yields the protein CASSDTGRGYTF.

V gene TRBV7-6 combines with J gene TRBJ2-1, with 9 positions matching TRBD1. CDR1 is SGHVS, CDR2 FNYEAQ, per germline. J was trimmed by 7 bases and V by 5 bases; bases with no gene match: 9. The CDR3 runs to 15 residues. CDR3 amino acids: CASSQPGQGANEQFF. CDR3 DNA: TGTGCCAGCAGCCAACCGGGACAGGGTGCAAATGAGCAGTTCTTC.

The chain employs TRBV7-6 and TRBJ1-1; 8 positions match TRBD1. CDR1 and CDR2 from the germline V gene are SGHVS and FNYEAQ. The CDR3 is 15 amino acids. The junction had 7 bases not matched to a gene; V was cut back by 2 bases and J by 5 bases. In DNA form, the CDR3 reads TGTGCCAGCAGCTTACGCCCCCGGACAGGGACTGAAGCTTTCTTT. Translation gives CASSLRPRTGTEAFF. Full variable domain (remainder filled in from reference TRBV7-6 and TRBJ1-1): GAGVSQSPRYKVTKRGQDVALRCDPISGHVSLYWYRQALGQGPEFLTYFNYEAQQDKSGLPNDRFSAERPEGSISTLTIQRTEQRDSAMYRCASSLRPRTGTEAFFGQGTRLTVV.

The rearrangement links TRBV18 to TRBJ2-7, with 13 bases that match TRBD2. This CDR3 is 17 amino acids long. The J segment lost 3 bases and the V segment lost 4 bases, leaving 9 bases of the junction unmatched. Germline V gene lookup returns CDR1 KGHSH and CDR2 LQKENI. In DNA form, the CDR3 reads TGTGCCAGCTCACTAGCCGCCGGGACTAGCGGGAACTACGAGCAGTACTTC. Amino acids: CASSLAAGTSGNYEQYF.

This clone was recorded only once. J is TRBJ1-2 and V is TRBV6-1; maybe TRBD1 (6 bases). Trimming left V 5 bases short and J 0 bases short, with 13 bases between. Germline V CDR1 and CDR2: MNHNS, SASEGT. The CDR3 is 15 residues long. The CDR3 nucleotides are TGTGCCAGCAGTTCATACGACAGGCCTAACTATGGCTACACCTTC. This sequence encodes CASSSYDRPNYGYTF.

The gene calls are TRBV27 and TRBJ2-7, with 11 bases lining up with TRBD2. The CDR3 totals 14 residues. V lost 6 bases and J lost 4; bases outside the gene matches: 5. The germline V gene encodes CDR1 MNHEY and CDR2 SMNVEV (reference sequence). The CDR3 sequence is CASRAGTSGYEQYF. The CDR3 DNA is TGTGCCAGCAGGGCCGGGACTAGCGGATACGAGCAGTACTTC.

The chain recombines TRBV5-1 with TRBJ1-2; 7 nucleotides align to TRBD1. This CDR3 has 16 residues. After removal of 0 bases from V and 3 bases from J, the junction contained 8 bases not matched to a gene. Looked up from germline, CDR1 is SGHRS and CDR2 is YFSETQ. The CDR3: CASSLGPTGQDYGYTF. The CDR3 coding sequence is TGCGCCAGCAGCTTGGGCCCGACAGGGCAGGACTATGGCTACACCTTC.

CDR3 in DNA: TGTGCCAGCAGCAACGAGGTATCTGGGGCCAACGTCCTGACTTTC. Protein: CASSNEVSGANVLTF. The rearrangement joins TRBV6-5 to TRBJ2-6; no reliable D call. There are 15 residues in the CDR3. Trimming left V 6 bases short and J 1 base short, with 10 bases between. The V gene's germline CDR1 is MNHEY and CDR2 SVGAGI.

This clone was observed a single time. The rearrangement uses TRBV5-4 and TRBJ2-3, with D maybe TRBD1 (6 bases). The CDR3 loop spans 14 amino acids. The ends were cut back, 0 bases at V and 1 base at J, with 6 bases in the middle. Germline V CDR1 and CDR2: SGHNT, YYREEE (reference sequence). The CDR3 is CASSLDRGTDTQYF. As DNA, the CDR3 is TGTGCCAGCAGCTTGGACAGGGGCACAGATACGCAGTATTTT.

The V call is TRBV4-2, the J call TRBJ2-1, with 7 positions matching TRBD2. In germline, CDR1 is LGHNA, CDR2 YNFKEQ. CDR3 length: 16 amino acids. Trimming at V came to 0 bases and at J to 4 bases, leaving 6 bases not matched to a gene. This chain's CDR3 is CASSQDGSGGYNEQFF. The DNA for the CDR3 is TGTGCCAGCAGCCAAGATGGGTCGGGGGGATACAATGAGCAGTTCTTC.

This clone was seen a few times. This chain links TRBV5-6 with TRBJ2-3; 12 nucleotides line up with TRBD2. The trim removed 4 bases at V and 5 bases at J, leaving 5 bases unmatched. Germline V gene sequence: CDR1 SGHDT, CDR2 YYEEEE. The CDR3 length is 15 residues. CDR3 coding DNA: TGTGCCAGCAGCCCTAGCGGGAGGGCCGGAGATACGCAGTATTTT. This codes for CASSPSGRAGDTQYF.

The chain is built from TRBV4-1 and TRBJ1-4; 9 bases agree with TRBD1. The J segment lost 7 bases and the V segment lost 0 bases, leaving 12 bases of the junction unmatched. This CDR3 has 18 residues. Germline lookup yields CDR1 MGHRA and CDR2 YSYEKL. CDR3 sequence (DNA): TGCGCCAGCAGCCAAGAAACCGGGACAGGGTTTTACGGTGAAAAACTGTTTTTT. This translates into CASSQETGTGFYGEKLFF.

The chain joins TRBV7-9 to TRBJ1-3; D is possibly TRBD1 (6 bases). Germline V gene lookup returns CDR1 SEHNR and CDR2 FQNEAQ (reference sequence). The germline V and J ends were trimmed by 7 bases and 2 bases, with 12 bases remaining between them. This CDR3 region has 14 residues. Here the CDR3 reads CASTKTGTGNTIYF. The CDR3, as DNA: TGTGCCAGCACCAAGACAGGTACTGGAAACACCATATATTTT.

As regards this clone: One junction end disagrees with the germline gene, perhaps due to a read error. This chain connects TRBV7-9 to TRBJ2-7; a weak D match, TRBD1 (5 bases). Germline CDR1 SEHNR, CDR2 FQNEAQ (reference sequence). The CDR3 contains 12 residues. CDR3 region: CSSSPVQGEQYF. CDR3 bases: TGTTCCAGCAGCCCTGTCCAGGGCGAGCAGTACTTC.

V usage is TRBV13 and J usage is TRBJ2-5; perhaps TRBD2 as D (5 bases). The CDR3 has 13 amino acids. CDR1 is PRHDT and CDR2 is FYEKMQ in the germline V gene (reference sequence). V dropped 5 bases and J dropped 4 bases, with 11 bases sitting between them. The CDR3 coding sequence is TGTGCCAGCAGCCAGAGGGTCCTAGAGACCCAGTACTTC. Its protein product is CASSQRVLETQYF.

The genes are TRBV7-9 and TRBJ2-1; D not resolved. There are 13 residues in the CDR3. The germline V gene has CDR1 SEHNR and CDR2 FQNEAQ (reference sequence). Trimming stripped 4 bases from V and 0 bases from J, with 4 bases between. CDR3 loop: CASSWSSYNEQFF. Here the CDR3 DNA reads TGTGCCAGCAGCTGGAGCTCCTACAATGAGCAGTTCTTC. The complete variable domain, with remaining parts taken from reference TRBV7-9 and TRBJ2-1, reads DTGVSQNPRHKITKRGQNVTFRCDPISEHNRLYWYRQTLGQGPEFLTYFQNEAQLEKSRLLSDRFSAERPKGSFSTLEIQRTEQGDSAMYLCASSWSSYNEQFFGPGTRLTVL.

The rearrangement joins TRBV7-3 to TRBJ1-2, with TRBD1 matching over 10 bases. This CDR3 has 17 residues. Trimming removed 5 bases from V and 4 bases from J; junction bases left unmatched: 13. The germline V gene encodes CDR1 SGHTA and CDR2 FQGTGA. The DNA of the CDR3 is TGTGCCAGCAGCCGAAAATCGGGGACAGGGGAAAGCTATGGCTACACCTTC. This sequence encodes CASSRKSGTGESYGYTF. The full variable domain, its missing parts supplied by reference TRBV7-3 and TRBJ1-2, is GAGVSQTPSNKVTEKGKYVELRCDPISGHTALYWYRQSLGQGPEFLIYFQGTGAADDSGLPNDRFFAVRPEGSVSTLKIQRTERGDSAVYLCASSRKSGTGESYGYTFGSGTRLTVV.

The V call is TRBV11-2, the J call TRBJ1-2; 7 positions match TRBD1. Per germline, CDR1 SGHAT and CDR2 FQNNGV. The CDR3 totals 11 residues. V shed 4 bases and J 8 bases; nucleotides not matched to a gene: 1. The CDR3, as DNA: TGTGCCAGCAGCTACAGGGGAGGCTACACCTTC. Translation gives CASSYRGGYTF.

This clone has a single count. CDR3 sequence: CASSGQGSSNSPLHF. The DNA of the CDR3 is TGTGCCAGCAGCGGACAGGGGTCTAGTAATTCACCCCTCCACTTT. The chain carries TRBV9 and TRBJ1-6; 8 positions agree with TRBD1. This CDR3 contains 15 residues. CDR1 and CDR2 (germline): SGDLS, YYNGEE. Germline trimming cut 3 bases from V and 6 bases from J; bases unmatched to any gene: 5.

The chain uses TRBV5-1 and TRBJ2-1; D is perhaps TRBD2 (5 bases). The CDR3 length is 19 residues. V lost 0 bases and J 6 bases, leaving 25 bases between the germline ends. Germline V gene lookup returns CDR1 SGHRS and CDR2 YFSETQ. This CDR3 is CASSLAFLRMSSSVNEQFF. For the CDR3, the DNA is TGCGCCAGCAGCTTGGCCTTTTTGAGGATGTCTAGCTCCGTCAATGAGCAGTTCTTC.

The chain carries TRBV18 and TRBJ1-1, with 7 bases that match TRBD1. In germline, CDR1 is KGHSH, CDR2 LQKENI. Losses at the gene ends were 5 bases for V and 4 bases for J; bases not matched to a gene: 13. This CDR3 has 16 amino acids. CDR3 bases: TGTGCCAGCTCAGCGACTGGAGGGGGCCCGAGCACTGAAGCTTTCTTT. Its protein is CASSATGGGPSTEAFF.